This T cell receptor (beta chain) emerged from a study of early T cells in non-severe SARS-CoV-2 infection. Background on the study: The study sequenced bulk RNA from unsorted whole blood, with chains unpaired.

This clonotype turned up a few times. The CDR3 is 16 residues long. CDR1 and CDR2 (germline): SGHDT, YYEEEE. V was cut by 4 bases and J by 3 bases, with 18 bases left in between. Individual cDNA molecules each received unique molecular identifiers attached to them. Using its own MiXCR run on the 5' RACE reads, TCRdb lists one record per CDR3 protein. The sample contains tens of thousands of distinct CDR3 sequences, about 15% of which appear only once. V is TRBV5-6 and J is TRBJ2-3, with D perhaps matching TRBD1 or TRBD2 (6 bases each). The sequence was obtained from an adult who was a healthcare worker with PCR-confirmed SARS-CoV-2 infection or an uninfected control (not recorded which). Sequenced input: whole blood. CDR3 sequence reads: CASSVRSGEETDTQYF. DNA of the CDR3: TGTGCCAGCAGCGTTCGATCAGGGGAGGAGACAGATACGCAGTATTTT.